Listed below are T cell receptor beta chains from one sample, sequenced in a study of blood T cell repertoires in COVID-19. The assay was immunoSEQ multiplex PCR, and TCRdb's table has in-frame clones only and misses some. This table holds about 70,000 clones, over 65% found once. The specimen sequenced was peripheral blood. The receptors here all came from an older woman with acute or convalescent COVID-19. Both conserved end residues are part of each CDR3. The order of the fields is V gene, clone size, J gene, D gene, CDR3 protein, CDR3 DNA. D genes are given only for firm matches. Size values are once, few and many counts, or a class for expanded clones, and some rows have none.

TRBV4-1	.	TRBJ2-3	TRBD2	CASSQGFGGLALSDTQYF	TGCGCCAGCAGCCAAGGGTTCGGGGGACTAGCCCTCTCAGATACGCAGTATTTT
TRBV6-5	.	TRBJ2-7	TRBD1	CASSPWGTGGSEQYF	TGTGCCAGCAGTCCGTGGGGGACAGGGGGCTCCGAGCAGTACTTC
TRBV5-1	few	TRBJ1-1	.	CASSLGGGNTEAFF	TGCGCCAGCAGCTTGGGAGGCGGGAACACTGAAGCTTTCTTT
TRBV9	few	TRBJ1-2	.	CASSATGIGAEGGYTF	TGTGCCAGCAGCGCCACAGGGATCGGGGCCGAGGGTGGCTACACCTTC
TRBV30	.	TRBJ1-5	.	CAWSVDTGLSQPQHF	TGTGCCTGGAGTGTAGATACGGGACTTTCTCAGCCCCAGCATTTT
TRBV6-6	.	TRBJ1-2	.	CASSHERGIYGYTF	TGTGCCAGCAGTCACGAAAGGGGCATCTATGGCTACACCTTC
TRBV5-6	.	TRBJ2-4	TRBD1	CASSLRDRGKNIQYF	TGTGCCAGCAGCCTTAGGGACAGGGGCAAAAACATTCAGTACTTC
TRBV28	.	TRBJ1-4	.	CASTPPRGKLFF	TGTGCCAGCACCCCCCCTAGGGGAAAACTGTTTTTT
TRBV20-1	.	TRBJ2-1	TRBD1	CGGQGAGEQFF	TGCGGGGGACAGGGGGCAGGTGAGCAGTTCTTC
TRBV19	once	TRBJ1-1	.	CASTIQTEAFF	TGTGCCAGTACAATACAGACTGAAGCTTTCTTT
TRBV5-1	.	TRBJ1-5	TRBD1	CASSWSPGQNNQPQHF	TGCGCCAGCAGCTGGTCACCGGGACAGAACAATCAGCCCCAGCATTTT
TRBV6-1	.	TRBJ1-1	.	CASSLTGKNTEAFF	TGTGCCAGCAGTTTGACAGGAAAGAACACTGAAGCTTTCTTT
TRBV3-1/TRBV3-2	.	TRBJ2-1	TRBD1	CASSQDATGEREQFF	TGTGCCAGCAGCCAAGATGCGACAGGGGAACGGGAGCAGTTCTTC
TRBV7-9	.	TRBJ2-1	.	CASSLDQFNEQFF	TGTGCCAGCAGCTTAGACCAGTTCAATGAGCAGTTCTTC